The rows below give T cell receptor beta chains drawn from one sample of a study of T-cell memory formation after mild COVID-19. TCRdb reprocessed the 5' RACE reads with MiXCR, giving one entry per CDR3 protein. The sample lists about 210,000 distinct CDR3 sequences, 10% to 13% seen once, with approximately 3% in the top ten. The source material was PBMCs or a T cell subset sorted from them (not recorded which). Every receptor here comes from a young man who had mild COVID-19 (a few samples of this study predate the infection). Cell type and time point are not known. The conserved cysteine and the conserved F or W are not part of the CDR3 here. For some rows the clone size is stated as once, few or many, or as a class when expanded; others skip it.

j_call clone_size cdr3_length v_call cdr3_aa
TRBJ2-7 many 13 TRBV5-4 ASSPQTGGTYEQY
TRBJ1-4 few 10 TRBV12-3/TRBV12-4 ASSPTYEKLF
TRBJ2-2 few 11 TRBV4-3 ASSQGKVGELF
TRBJ1-2 few 10 TRBV7-2 ASSSSNYGYT
TRBJ2-1 - 16 TRBV9 ASSVYPRLSDSYNEQF
TRBJ2-3 - 12 TRBV5-1 ASSLGVTTDTQY
TRBJ2-1 few 13 TRBV6-2/TRBV6-3 ASSPRASGYNEQF
TRBJ1-4 few 14 TRBV5-1 ASSLDLGQGVEKLF
TRBJ2-2 - 11 TRBV6-5 ASSLQGTGELF
TRBJ2-3 - 11 TRBV18 ASSPGTADTQY
TRBJ2-2 - 12 TRBV6-5 ASRTDRNTGELF
TRBJ2-3 - 14 TRBV10-1 ASSEDREMGTDTQY
TRBJ1-1 - 13 TRBV4-1 ASSHFPGTNTEAF
TRBJ2-5 many 10 TRBV7-9 ASSLAEETQY
TRBJ1-2 - 12 TRBV6-5 ASSYFGRGYGYT
TRBJ2-2 many 17 TRBV4-3 ASSQDRDRGVSLSGELF
TRBJ2-5 few 14 TRBV6-2/TRBV6-3 ASSRGTGQKVETQY
TRBJ1-4 few 15 TRBV6-5 ASSYSRRQGSNEKLF
TRBJ1-1 few 13 TRBV7-6 ASSLTGGRGTEAF
TRBJ1-2 - 12 TRBV12-3/TRBV12-4 ASSTPPGGGDYT
TRBJ2-2 - 13 TRBV24-1 ATSDRRQGTGELF
TRBJ1-2 few 14 TRBV4-2 ASSQGRGRGLGGYT
TRBJ2-3 - 11 TRBV20-1 SASHPSTDTQY
TRBJ2-2 - 11 TRBV6-2/TRBV6-3 ASRPAGAGELF
TRBJ2-6 many 13 TRBV5-1 ASSPQGNGANVLT
TRBJ2-7 few 14 TRBV5-6 ASSRLTSGTSYEQY
TRBJ2-5 many 12 TRBV27 ASSLSETQETQY